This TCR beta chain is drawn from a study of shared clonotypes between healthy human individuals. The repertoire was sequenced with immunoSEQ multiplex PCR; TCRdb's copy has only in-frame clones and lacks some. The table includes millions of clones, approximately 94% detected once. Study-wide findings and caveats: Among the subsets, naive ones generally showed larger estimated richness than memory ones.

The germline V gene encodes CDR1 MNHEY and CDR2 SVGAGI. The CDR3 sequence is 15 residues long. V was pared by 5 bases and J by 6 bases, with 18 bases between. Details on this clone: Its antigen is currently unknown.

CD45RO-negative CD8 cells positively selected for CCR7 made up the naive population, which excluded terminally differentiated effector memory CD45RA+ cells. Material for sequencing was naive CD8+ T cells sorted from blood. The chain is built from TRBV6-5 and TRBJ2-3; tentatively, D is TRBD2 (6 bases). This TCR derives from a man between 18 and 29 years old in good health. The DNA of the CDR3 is TGTGCCAGCAGTCCCGGGGGTGGTCTCATGGATACGCAGTATTTT. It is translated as CASSPGGGLMDTQYF.